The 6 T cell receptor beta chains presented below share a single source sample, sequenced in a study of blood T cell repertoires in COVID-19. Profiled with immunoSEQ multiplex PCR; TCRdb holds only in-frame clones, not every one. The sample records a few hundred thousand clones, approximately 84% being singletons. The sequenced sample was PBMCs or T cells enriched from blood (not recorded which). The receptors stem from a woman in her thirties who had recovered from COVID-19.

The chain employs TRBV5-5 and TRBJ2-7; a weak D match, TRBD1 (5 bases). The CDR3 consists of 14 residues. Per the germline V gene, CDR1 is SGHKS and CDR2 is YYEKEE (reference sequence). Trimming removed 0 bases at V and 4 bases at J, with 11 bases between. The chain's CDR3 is CASSLEPGSYEQYF. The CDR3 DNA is TGTGCCAGCAGCTTGGAACCAGGGTCTTACGAGCAGTACTTC.

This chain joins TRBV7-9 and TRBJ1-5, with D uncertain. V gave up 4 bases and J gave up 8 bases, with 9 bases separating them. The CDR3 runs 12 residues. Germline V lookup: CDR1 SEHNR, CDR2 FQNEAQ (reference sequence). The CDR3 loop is CASSYEHEPQHF. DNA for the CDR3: TGTGCCAGCAGCTACGAGCACGAGCCCCAGCATTTT.

For the CDR3, the DNA is TGTGCCAGCAGCCCTGGGACGGCGGGAGCTGAGCAGTTCTTC. The encoded protein is CASSPGTAGAEQFF. The gene calls are TRBV7-9 and TRBJ2-1, with TRBD2 matching 7 bases. CDR1 is SEHNR and CDR2 is FQNEAQ in the germline V gene (reference sequence). CDR3 length: 14 amino acids. The junction had 10 bases not matched to a gene; V was cut back by 5 bases and J by 9 bases.

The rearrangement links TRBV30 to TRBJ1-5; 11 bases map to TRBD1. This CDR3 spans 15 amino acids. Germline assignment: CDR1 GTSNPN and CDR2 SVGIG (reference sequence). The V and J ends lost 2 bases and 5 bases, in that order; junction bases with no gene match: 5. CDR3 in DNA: TGTGCCTGGAGTCCGGGGACAGGGGGTCATCAGCCCCAGCATTTT. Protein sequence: CAWSPGTGGHQPQHF.

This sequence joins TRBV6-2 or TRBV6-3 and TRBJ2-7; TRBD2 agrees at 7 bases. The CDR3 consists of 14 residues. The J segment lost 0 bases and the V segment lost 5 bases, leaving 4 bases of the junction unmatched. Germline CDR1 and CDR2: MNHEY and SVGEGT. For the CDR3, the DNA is TGTGCCAGCAGTATGCTAGCGGTCTCCTACGAGCAGTACTTC. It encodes CASSMLAVSYEQYF.

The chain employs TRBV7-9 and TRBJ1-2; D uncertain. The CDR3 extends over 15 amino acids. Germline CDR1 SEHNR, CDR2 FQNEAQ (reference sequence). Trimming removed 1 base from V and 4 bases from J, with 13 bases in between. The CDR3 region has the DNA TGTGCCAGCAGCTTAGGTTCCCCGCGTGGCTATGGCTACACCTTC. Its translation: CASSLGSPRGYGYTF. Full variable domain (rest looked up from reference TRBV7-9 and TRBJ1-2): DTGVSQNPRHKITKRGQNVTFRCDPISEHNRLYWYRQTLGQGPEFLTYFQNEAQLEKSRLLSDRFSAERPKGSFSTLEIQRTEQGDSAMYLCASSLGSPRGYGYTFGSGTRLTVV.